Listed here are 6 T cell receptor beta chains from one sample, sequenced in a study of shared clonotypes between healthy human individuals. Using immunoSEQ multiplex PCR, the repertoire was profiled, and TCRdb retains in-frame clones only, with some absent. The table shows approximately 470,000 clones, with around 85% occurring only once. The sample consisted of PBMCs. The receptors derive from a woman aged 40 to 55 in good health. Some clones in this sample may be carry-over from other donors' samples.

Here the CDR3 reads CASSPSRGSGSSYNEQFF. CDR3 bases: TGTGCCAGCAGCCCTAGTCGGGGTAGCGGGAGCTCCTACAATGAGCAGTTCTTC. V usage is TRBV7-3 and J usage is TRBJ2-1; 9 bases map to TRBD2. With 5 bases clipped from V and 0 bases from J, the junction kept 11 bases outside the gene matches. Germline V gene sequence: CDR1 SGHTA, CDR2 FQGTGA. CDR3 size: 18 residues.

The chain combines TRBV5-1 with TRBJ2-2, with D tentatively TRBD2 (5 bases). Germline loops: CDR1 SGHRS, CDR2 YFSETQ. Trimming pared 2 bases from V and 0 bases from J, leaving 8 bases between. This CDR3 has 15 residues. The CDR3 here is CASSFRAANTGELFF. In nucleotides, the CDR3 is TGCGCCAGCAGCTTTCGAGCGGCGAACACCGGGGAGCTGTTTTTT.

This clone was seen more than once but under ten times. The rearrangement joins TRBV5-4 to TRBJ2-2, with D unresolved. V lost 0 bases and J 3 bases, leaving 9 bases between the germline ends. Germline assignment: CDR1 SGHNT and CDR2 YYREEE (reference sequence). The CDR3 extends over 15 amino acids. In DNA, the CDR3 is TGTGCCAGCAGCTTGGACGCTTCGTACACCGGGGAGCTGTTTTTT. It yields the protein CASSLDASYTGELFF. Filled out from reference TRBV5-4 and TRBJ2-2, the complete variable domain reads ETGVTQSPTHLIKTRGQQVTLRCSSQSGHNTVSWYQQALGQGPQFIFQYYREEENGRGNFPPRFSGLQFPNYSSELNVNALELDDSALYLCASSLDASYTGELFFGEGSRLTVL.

As concerns this clone: This sequence may be a read error, since a much larger clone differs from it by one base. The rearrangement uses TRBV5-1 and TRBJ2-7; tentatively, D is TRBD2 (6 bases). The CDR3 totals 15 residues. Germline values: CDR1 SGHRS, CDR2 YFSETQ. The CDR3 reads CASSLVSGVGYERYF. The CDR3 nucleotides read TGCGCCAGCAGCTTGGTTTCGGGAGTGGGGTACGAGCGGTACTTC. The full variable domain, with the rest looked up from reference TRBV5-1 and TRBJ2-7, is KAGVTQTPRYLIKTRGQQVTLSCSPISGHRSVSWYQQTPGQGLQFLFEYFSETQRNKGNFPGRFSGRQFSNSRSEMNVSTLELGDSALYLCASSLVSGVGYERYFGPGTRLTVT.

The chain combines TRBV7-2 with TRBJ2-7; D is unresolved. The CDR3 is 15 residues long. Trimming removed 2 bases at V and 0 bases at J, with 11 bases between. Germline CDR1 SGHTA, CDR2 FQGNSA. The CDR3, as DNA: TGTGCCAGCAGCTTAAGTTCCCAGATCTCCTACGAGCAGTACTTC. Translation: CASSLSSQISYEQYF.

This sequence joins TRBV28 and TRBJ2-5; 9 bases agree with TRBD2. Germline assignment: CDR1 MDHEN and CDR2 SYDVKM. With 4 bases clipped from V and 2 bases from J, the junction kept 5 bases outside the gene matches. The CDR3 loop spans 15 amino acids. In DNA, the CDR3 is TGTGCCAGCAGTTCGCGAGCGGGAGGTCAAGAGACCCAGTACTTC. Amino acid sequence: CASSSRAGGQETQYF. The full variable domain, with the rest looked up from reference TRBV28 and TRBJ2-5, is DVKVTQSSRYLVKRTGEKVFLECVQDMDHENMFWYRQDPGLGLRLIYFSYDVKMKEKGDIPEGYSVSREKKERFSLILESASTNQTSMYLCASSSRAGGQETQYFGPGTRLLVL.